This record concerns one T cell receptor beta chain sequence. The germline V gene encodes CDR1 KGHDR and CDR2 SFDVKD. Trimming stripped 5 bases from V and 3 bases from J, with 7 bases between. The CDR3 length is 12 residues. This entry is derived from a study of Ad26.COV2.S vaccination and SARS-CoV-2 variants. The repertoire was sequenced with immunoSEQ multiplex PCR; TCRdb's copy has only in-frame clones and lacks some. The profile covers around 380,000 clones, with around nine tenths appearing a single time and roughly 3.5% taken by the ten largest. Stated treatment: about 20 received Ad26.COV2.S at low or high dose, single or two shots; roughly five received placebo; per-sample allocation not given. The study sampled participants on day 63 after the first vaccine or placebo injection. Donation was by an adult aged 18-55 years who was in Boston. An Ad26 vector was used to express Wuhan-strain SARS-CoV-2 spike as the vaccine.

The V gene is TRBV24-1, the J gene TRBJ2-7, with D unclear. Sample: peripheral blood, taken in a trial of Ad26.COV2.S vaccine versus placebo. The receptor was derived from a person aged 18-65 years who received the Ad26.COV2.S COVID-19 vaccine or a placebo. The DNA of the CDR3 is TGTGCCACCAGTGCACGCCGCTACGAGCAGTACTTC. This encodes CATSARRYEQYF.